The entry below describes one TCR beta chain. Its antigen is unidentified. This sample stems from a study of identical twins. Germline values: CDR1 SGHTA, CDR2 FQGTGA. Trimming removed 5 bases at V and 0 bases at J, with 7 bases between. The CDR3 extends over 14 amino acids. Whole-study results and caveats: Models predicted less out-of-frame TCR alpha sharing in monozygotic twins than was found. Cord blood's abundant beta clonotypes had fewer insertions, unlike memory repertoires. Where beta out-of-frame sequences were concerned, excess twin sharing was weaker.

TCRdb redid the calling of the 5' RACE reads with MiXCR, one entry per CDR3 protein. The data show just under 550,000 distinct CDR3 sequences, nearly 15% seen once. The data also belong to a second study, concerning yellow fever vaccine responses in identical twins. That work states: In identical twins, vaccine T cell responses appeared partly shared and partly individual.

This receptor was identified in a woman in her late teens or twenties in good health. The sequencing input was CD4+ T cells sorted from blood. This rearrangement joins TRBV7-3 to TRBJ2-2; no clear D gene. The DNA of the CDR3 is TGTGCCAGCAGCCCCTTTACGAACACCGGGGAGCTGTTTTTT. Amino acid sequence: CASSPFTNTGELFF.